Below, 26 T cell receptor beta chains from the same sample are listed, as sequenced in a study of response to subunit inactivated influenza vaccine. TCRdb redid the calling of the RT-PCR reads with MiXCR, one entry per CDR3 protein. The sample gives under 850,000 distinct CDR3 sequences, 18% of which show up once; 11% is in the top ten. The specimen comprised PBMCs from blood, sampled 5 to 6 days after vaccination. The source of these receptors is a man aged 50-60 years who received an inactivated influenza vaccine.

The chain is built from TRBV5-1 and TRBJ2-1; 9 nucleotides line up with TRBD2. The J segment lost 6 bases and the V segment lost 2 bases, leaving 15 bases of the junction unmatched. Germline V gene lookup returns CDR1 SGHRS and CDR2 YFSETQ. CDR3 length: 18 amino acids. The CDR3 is CASSLSAWSGGRGNEQFF. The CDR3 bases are TGCGCCAGCAGCTTATCTGCCTGGTCCGGCGGGAGGGGCAATGAGCAGTTCTTC.

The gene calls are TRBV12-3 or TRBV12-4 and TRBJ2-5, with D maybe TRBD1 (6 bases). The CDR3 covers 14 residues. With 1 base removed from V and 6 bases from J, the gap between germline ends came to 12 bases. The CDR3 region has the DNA TGTGCCAGCAGTTTAGAACAGGGTGGAAAGACCCAGTACTTC. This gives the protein CASSLEQGGKTQYF.

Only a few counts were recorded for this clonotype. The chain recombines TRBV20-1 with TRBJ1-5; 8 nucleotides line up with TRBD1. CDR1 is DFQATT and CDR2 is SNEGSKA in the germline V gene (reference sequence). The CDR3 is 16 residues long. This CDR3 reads CRRAGQGRASNQPQHF. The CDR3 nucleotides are TGCAGGCGAGCAGGACAGGGTAGGGCCAGCAATCAGCCCCAGCATTTT.

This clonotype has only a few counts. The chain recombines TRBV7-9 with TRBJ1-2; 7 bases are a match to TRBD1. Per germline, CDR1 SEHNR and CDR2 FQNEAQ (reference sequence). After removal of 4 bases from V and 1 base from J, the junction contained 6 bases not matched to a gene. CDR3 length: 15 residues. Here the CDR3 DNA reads TGTGCCAGCAGCTATAAGGGGGCCTTTAACTATGGCTACACCTTC. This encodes CASSYKGAFNYGYTF.

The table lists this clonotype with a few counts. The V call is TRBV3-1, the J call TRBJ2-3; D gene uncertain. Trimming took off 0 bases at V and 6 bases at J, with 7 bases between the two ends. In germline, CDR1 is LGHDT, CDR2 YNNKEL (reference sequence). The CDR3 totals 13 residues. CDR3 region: CASSQDPWDTQYF. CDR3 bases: TGTGCCAGCAGCCAAGATCCGTGGGATACGCAGTATTTT.

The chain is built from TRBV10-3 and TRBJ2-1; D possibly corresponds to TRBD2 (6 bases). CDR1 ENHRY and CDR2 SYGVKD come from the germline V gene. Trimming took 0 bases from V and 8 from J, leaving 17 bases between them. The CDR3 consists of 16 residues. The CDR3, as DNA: TGTGCCATCAGTGAGTCGTCGGGGGTAGGGTTAGATGAGCAGTTCTTC. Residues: CAISESSGVGLDEQFF.

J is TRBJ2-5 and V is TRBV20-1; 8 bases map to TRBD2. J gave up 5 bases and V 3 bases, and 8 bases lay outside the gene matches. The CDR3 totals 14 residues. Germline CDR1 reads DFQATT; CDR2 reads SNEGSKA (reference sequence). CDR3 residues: CSASTGGAGETQYF. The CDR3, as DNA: TGCAGTGCTAGTACCGGGGGGGCAGGGGAGACCCAGTACTTC.

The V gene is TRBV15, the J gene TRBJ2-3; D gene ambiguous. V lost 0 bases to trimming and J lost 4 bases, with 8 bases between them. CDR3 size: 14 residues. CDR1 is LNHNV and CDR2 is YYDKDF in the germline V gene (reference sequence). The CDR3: CATSRDVPADTQYF. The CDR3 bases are TGTGCCACCAGCAGAGATGTCCCGGCAGATACGCAGTATTTT.

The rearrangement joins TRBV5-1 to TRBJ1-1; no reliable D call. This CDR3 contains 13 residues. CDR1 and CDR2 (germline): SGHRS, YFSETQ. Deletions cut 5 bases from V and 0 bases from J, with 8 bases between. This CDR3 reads CASRAELNTEAFF. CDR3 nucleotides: TGCGCCAGCAGGGCAGAGCTGAACACTGAAGCTTTCTTT.

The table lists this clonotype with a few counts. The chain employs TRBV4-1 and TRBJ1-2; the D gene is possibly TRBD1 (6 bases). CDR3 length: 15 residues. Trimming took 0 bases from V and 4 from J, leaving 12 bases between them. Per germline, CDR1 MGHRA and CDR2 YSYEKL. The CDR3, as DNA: TGCGCCAGCAGCCAAGACGCAGGGGCTGCCTATGGCTACACCTTC. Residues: CASSQDAGAAYGYTF.

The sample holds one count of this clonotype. This CDR3 reads CSARPRWGPFYEQYF. CDR3 nucleotides: TGCAGTGCTAGACCTCGATGGGGCCCCTTCTACGAGCAGTACTTC. V gene TRBV20-1 combines with J gene TRBJ2-7; D perhaps matches TRBD1 (5 bases). This CDR3 is built from 15 residues. With 2 bases removed from V and 3 bases from J, the gap between germline ends came to 17 bases. Germline CDR1 and CDR2: DFQATT and SNEGSKA (reference sequence).

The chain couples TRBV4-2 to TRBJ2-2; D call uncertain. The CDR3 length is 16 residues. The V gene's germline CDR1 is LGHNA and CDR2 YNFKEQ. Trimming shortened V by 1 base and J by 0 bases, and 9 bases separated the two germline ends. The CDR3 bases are TGTGCCAGCAGCCAAGTAGGGCGAGCGAACACCGGGGAGCTGTTTTTT. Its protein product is CASSQVGRANTGELFF.

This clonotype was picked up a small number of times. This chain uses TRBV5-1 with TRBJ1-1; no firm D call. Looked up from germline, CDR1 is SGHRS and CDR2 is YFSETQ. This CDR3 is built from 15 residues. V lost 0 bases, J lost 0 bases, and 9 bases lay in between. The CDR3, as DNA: TGCGCCAGCAGCTTGGCCCTGCAATTGAACACTGAAGCTTTCTTT. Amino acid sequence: CASSLALQLNTEAFF.

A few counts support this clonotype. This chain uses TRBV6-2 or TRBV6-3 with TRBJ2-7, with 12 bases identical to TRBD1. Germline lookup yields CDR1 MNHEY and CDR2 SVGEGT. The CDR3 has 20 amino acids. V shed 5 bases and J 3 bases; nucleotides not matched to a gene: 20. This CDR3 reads CASSLRGQGALGVFLYEQYF. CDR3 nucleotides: TGTGCCAGCAGTCTGAGGGGACAGGGGGCCCTGGGAGTCTTTCTCTACGAGCAGTACTTC.

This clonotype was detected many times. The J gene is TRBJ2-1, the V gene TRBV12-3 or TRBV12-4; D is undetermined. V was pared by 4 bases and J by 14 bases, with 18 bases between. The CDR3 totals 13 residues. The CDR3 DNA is TGTGCCAGCAGTTCCCGATTTGTTACTTGGGAGTTCTTC. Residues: CASSSRFVTWEFF.

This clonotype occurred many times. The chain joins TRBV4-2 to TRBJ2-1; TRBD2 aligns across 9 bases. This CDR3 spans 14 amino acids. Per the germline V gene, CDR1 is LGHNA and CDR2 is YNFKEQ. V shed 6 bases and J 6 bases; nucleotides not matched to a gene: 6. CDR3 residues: CASRPTSGPNEQFF. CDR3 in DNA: TGTGCCAGCAGACCGACTAGCGGCCCCAATGAGCAGTTCTTC.

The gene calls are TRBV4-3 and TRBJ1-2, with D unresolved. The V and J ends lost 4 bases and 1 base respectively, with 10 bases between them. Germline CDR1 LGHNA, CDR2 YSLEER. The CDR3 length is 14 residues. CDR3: CASSPSVHNYGYTF. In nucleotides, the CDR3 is TGCGCCAGCAGCCCCAGTGTCCATAACTATGGCTACACCTTC.

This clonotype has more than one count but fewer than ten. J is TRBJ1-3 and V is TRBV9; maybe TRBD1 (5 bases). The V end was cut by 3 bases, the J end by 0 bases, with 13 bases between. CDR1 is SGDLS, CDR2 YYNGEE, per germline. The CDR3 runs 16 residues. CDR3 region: CASSARQLSSGNTIYF. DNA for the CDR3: TGTGCCAGCAGCGCCCGACAGCTGAGCTCTGGAAACACCATATATTTT.

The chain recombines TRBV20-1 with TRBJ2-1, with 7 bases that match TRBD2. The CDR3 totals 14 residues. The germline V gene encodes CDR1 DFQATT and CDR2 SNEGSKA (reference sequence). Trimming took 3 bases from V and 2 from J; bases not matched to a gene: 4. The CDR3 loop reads CSARISGTYNEQFF. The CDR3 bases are TGCAGTGCTAGGATAAGCGGGACCTACAATGAGCAGTTCTTC.

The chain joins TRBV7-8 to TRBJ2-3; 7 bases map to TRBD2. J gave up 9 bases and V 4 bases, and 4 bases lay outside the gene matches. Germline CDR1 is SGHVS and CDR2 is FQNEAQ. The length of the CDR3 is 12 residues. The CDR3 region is CASSSGTTTQYF. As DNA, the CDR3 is TGTGCCAGCAGCTCCGGGACTACAACGCAGTATTTT.

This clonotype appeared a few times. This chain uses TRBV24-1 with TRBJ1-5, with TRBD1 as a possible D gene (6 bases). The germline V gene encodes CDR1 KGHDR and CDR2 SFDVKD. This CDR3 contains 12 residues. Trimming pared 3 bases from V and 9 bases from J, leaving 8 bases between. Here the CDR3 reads CATSDLDRPQHF. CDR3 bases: TGTGCCACCAGTGATCTGGACAGGCCCCAGCATTTT.

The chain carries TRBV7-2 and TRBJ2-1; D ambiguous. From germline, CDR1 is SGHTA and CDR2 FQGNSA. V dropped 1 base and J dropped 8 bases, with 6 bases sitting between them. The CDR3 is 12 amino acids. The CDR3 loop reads CASSLGFHEQFF. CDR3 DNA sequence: TGTGCCAGCAGCTTAGGGTTCCATGAGCAGTTCTTC.

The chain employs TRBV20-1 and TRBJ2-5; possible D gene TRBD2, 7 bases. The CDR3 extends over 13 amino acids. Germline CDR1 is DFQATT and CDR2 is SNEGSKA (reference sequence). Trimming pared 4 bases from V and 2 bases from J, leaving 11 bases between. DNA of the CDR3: TGCAGTGCTAACAGGGACTATCAAGAGACCCAGTACTTC. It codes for CSANRDYQETQYF.

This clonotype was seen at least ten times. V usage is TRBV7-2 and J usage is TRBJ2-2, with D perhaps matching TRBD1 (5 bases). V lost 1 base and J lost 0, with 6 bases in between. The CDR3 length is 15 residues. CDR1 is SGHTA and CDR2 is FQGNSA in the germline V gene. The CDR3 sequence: CASSLEGTNTGELFF. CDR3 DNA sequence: TGTGCCAGCAGCTTAGAGGGGACGAACACCGGGGAGCTGTTTTTT.

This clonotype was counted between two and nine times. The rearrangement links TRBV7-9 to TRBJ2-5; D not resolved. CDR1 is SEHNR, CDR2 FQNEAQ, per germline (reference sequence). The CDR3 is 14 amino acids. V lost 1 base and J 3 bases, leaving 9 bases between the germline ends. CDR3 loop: CASSLVIAKETQYF. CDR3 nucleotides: TGTGCCAGCAGCTTAGTAATTGCAAAAGAGACCCAGTACTTC.

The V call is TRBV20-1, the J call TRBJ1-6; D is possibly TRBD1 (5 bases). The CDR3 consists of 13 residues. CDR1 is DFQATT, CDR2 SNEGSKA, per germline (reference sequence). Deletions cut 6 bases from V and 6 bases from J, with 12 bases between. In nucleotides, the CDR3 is TGCAGTGCCACCTCGACAGCTAATTCACCCCTCCACTTT. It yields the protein CSATSTANSPLHF.